This T cell receptor (beta chain) derives from a study of blood T cell repertoires in COVID-19. Germline V CDR1 and CDR2: SGHRS, YFSETQ. Trimming removed 6 bases at V and 1 base at J, with 15 bases between. The CDR3 length is 15 residues. Data came from immunoSEQ multiplex PCR; TCRdb stores just in-frame clones and leaves some out. The table has 160,000 or so clones, 80% seen once; the top ten hold 5% to 6%. This clone has only one observation. The origin of this receptor is a man aged 35-49 years who had recovered from COVID-19. The material sequenced was PBMCs or T cells enriched from blood (not recorded which). This chain connects TRBV5-1 to TRBJ2-3; no clear D. CDR3 sequence (DNA): TGCGCCAGCACCCGGAGAGGCGTGGGCACAGATACGCAGTATTTT. Protein sequence: CASTRRGVGTDTQYF. Combining the CDR3 with reference TRBV5-1 and TRBJ2-3 gives the whole variable domain KAGVTQTPRYLIKTRGQQVTLSCSPISGHRSVSWYQQTPGQGLQFLFEYFSETQRNKGNFPGRFSGRQFSNSRSEMNVSTLELGDSALYLCASTRRGVGTDTQYFGPGTRLTVL.